The 20 T cell receptor beta chains below come from one sample, sequenced in a study of blood T cells in healthy people across ages. The authors ran a second PCR of about 7 to 12 cycles using a sample-barcoded 5' primer and a J-beta primer mix. TCRdb reprocessed the 5' RACE reads with MiXCR, giving one entry per CDR3 protein. This table holds about 1.4 million distinct CDR3 sequences, around 59% found once. Source material: blood. Receptors originate from a young man in good health.

The chain employs TRBV11-2 and TRBJ2-7, with 7 bases aligning to TRBD1. CDR1 SGHAT and CDR2 FQNNGV come from the germline V gene. Germline trimming cut 5 bases from V and 1 base from J; bases unmatched to any gene: 11. CDR3 length: 16 residues. The CDR3: CASSRDSDLSSYEQYF. The DNA for the CDR3 is TGTGCCAGCAGCCGGGACAGCGACCTCTCATCCTACGAGCAGTACTTC.

Ten or more counts support this clonotype. The V call is TRBV12-3 or TRBV12-4, the J call TRBJ1-1; possible D gene TRBD1, 6 bases. The CDR3 has 14 residues. Trimming took off 6 bases at V and 0 bases at J, with 11 bases between the two ends. DNA of the CDR3: TGTGCCAGCAGCCCAGGACAGATGAACACTGAAGCTTTCTTT. Its translation is CASSPGQMNTEAFF.

This clonotype came up a few times. The CDR3 spells CSARGSLGGYTF. CDR3 bases: TGCAGTGCCAGGGGGTCCCTCGGCGGCTACACCTTC. The chain employs TRBV20-1 and TRBJ1-2; 7 bases align to TRBD1. CDR1 is DFQATT and CDR2 is SNEGSKA in the germline V gene (reference sequence). The V and J ends lost 6 bases and 8 bases, in that order; junction bases with no gene match: 9. The CDR3 consists of 12 residues.

The V gene is TRBV7-2, the J gene TRBJ2-7; D is possibly TRBD2 (5 bases). Between the trimmed V and J ends, which lost 5 bases and 9 bases, there was a span of 17 bases. The length of the CDR3 is 13 residues. Germline V gene sequence: CDR1 SGHTA, CDR2 FQGNSA. In DNA form, the CDR3 reads TGTGCCAGCAGCACCACACCCGGCGGGCGGCAGTACTTC. It encodes CASSTTPGGRQYF.

V and J are TRBV6-1 and TRBJ2-7, with 7 bases aligning to TRBD1. V shed 8 bases, J shed 3 bases, and the junction held 7 bases outside the gene matches. Germline values: CDR1 MNHNS, CDR2 SASEGT. The CDR3 is 13 residues long. The CDR3 nucleotides read TGTGCCAGCGGAATAGGACAGGACTACGAGCAGTACTTC. This encodes CASGIGQDYEQYF.

V usage is TRBV7-9 and J usage is TRBJ1-5; TRBD1 is a possible D gene (5 bases). Trimming pared 3 bases from V and 2 bases from J, leaving 17 bases between. This CDR3 contains 17 residues. Germline CDR1 is SEHNR and CDR2 is FQNEAQ (reference sequence). CDR3 nucleotide sequence: TGTGCCAGCAGCTTTGGACGGGGCGGTAAAGGCAATCAGCCCCAGCATTTT. Encoded protein: CASSFGRGGKGNQPQHF.

This chain joins TRBV10-2 and TRBJ2-1; 8 nucleotides agree with TRBD2. Germline V gene sequence: CDR1 WSHSY, CDR2 SAAADI. Trimming at V came to 6 bases and at J to 3 bases, leaving 10 bases not matched to a gene. The CDR3 length is 16 residues. Here the CDR3 reads CASSDSGLALYNEQFF. The CDR3 nucleotides read TGCGCCAGCAGCGATAGTGGACTAGCCCTCTACAATGAGCAGTTCTTC.

The chain links TRBV20-1 to TRBJ2-5, with TRBD2 identical over 7 bases. The CDR3 runs 13 residues. The J segment lost 2 bases and the V segment lost 6 bases, leaving 6 bases of the junction unmatched. Germline V gives CDR1 DFQATT, CDR2 SNEGSKA (reference sequence). This CDR3 reads CSAEAGVQETQYF. DNA for the CDR3: TGCAGTGCCGAGGCGGGGGTTCAAGAGACCCAGTACTTC.

This clonotype was seen a handful of times. The chain is built from TRBV29-1 and TRBJ2-3, with D perhaps TRBD1 or TRBD2 (6 bases each). The length of the CDR3 is 14 residues. Germline V lookup: CDR1 SQVTM, CDR2 ANQGSEA. Trimming shortened V by 5 bases and J by 1 base, and 13 bases separated the two germline ends. The CDR3 reads CSVNREAGTDTQYF. The CDR3 DNA follows: TGCAGCGTTAACAGGGAGGCCGGCACAGATACGCAGTATTTT.

This clonotype occurred a few times. The chain combines TRBV2 with TRBJ2-6; D is possibly TRBD1 or TRBD2 (5 bases each). The CDR3 spans 17 residues. Germline-derived CDR1 and CDR2 are SNHLY and FYNNEI. Between the trimmed V and J ends, which lost 6 bases and 0 bases, there was a span of 15 bases. The CDR3 coding sequence is TGTGCCAGCAGGGGGACGGGATACAGCTCTGGGGCCAACGTCCTGACTTTC. Amino acids: CASRGTGYSSGANVLTF.

This clonotype has a handful of counts. V and J are TRBV4-1 and TRBJ2-7; 8 nucleotides align to TRBD2. V was clipped by 8 bases and J by 1 base; unmatched bases: 4. CDR3 length equals 13 residues. Germline values: CDR1 MGHRA, CDR2 YSYEKL. CDR3 in DNA: TGCGCCAGCTCGACTAGCGAATCCTACGAGCAGTACTTC. The encoded protein is CASSTSESYEQYF.

This chain connects TRBV4-1 to TRBJ2-1; no clear D gene. Germline CDR1 is MGHRA and CDR2 is YSYEKL. This CDR3 region has 13 residues. The ends were cut back, 2 bases at V and 8 bases at J, with 10 bases in the middle. The CDR3 reads CASSQPLDYEQFF. The CDR3 region has the DNA TGCGCCAGCAGCCAACCCCTAGATTATGAGCAGTTCTTC.

The V and J genes are TRBV20-1 and TRBJ2-7, with D perhaps given as TRBD1 or TRBD2 (5 bases each). The V and J ends lost 6 bases and 5 bases respectively, with 20 bases between them. This CDR3 is built from 14 residues. Germline CDR1 reads DFQATT; CDR2 reads SNEGSKA (reference sequence). CDR3 DNA sequence: TGCAGTGCGCGTACGCTGGGACCGTTTCACGAGCAGTACTTC. Translating gives CSARTLGPFHEQYF.

This rearrangement joins TRBV10-3 to TRBJ2-7; 7 bases line up with TRBD2. Germline CDR1 and CDR2: ENHRY and SYGVKD. V dropped 4 bases and J dropped 1; count of bases not matched to a gene: 4. The CDR3 has 14 amino acids. CDR3: CAISGAGDSYEQYF. In nucleotides, the CDR3 is TGTGCCATCAGTGGTGCGGGAGATTCCTACGAGCAGTACTTC.

CDR3 sequence: CASSYGRDFSYEQYF. In DNA, the CDR3 is TGTGCCAGCAGTTACGGCCGAGACTTTTCCTACGAGCAGTACTTC. This chain joins TRBV6-2 or TRBV6-3 and TRBJ2-7; D unclear. V was trimmed by 2 bases and J by 1 base, leaving 12 bases between them. This CDR3 comprises 15 residues. Germline V lookup: CDR1 MNHEY, CDR2 SVGEGT.

The V gene is TRBV20-1, the J gene TRBJ2-7; D gene uncertain. The CDR3 extends over 13 amino acids. Germline CDR1 reads DFQATT; CDR2 reads SNEGSKA (reference sequence). V lost 6 bases and J lost 2, with 14 bases in between. The chain's CDR3 is CSANSAETYEQYF. In DNA form, the CDR3 reads TGCAGTGCCAACTCAGCCGAAACCTACGAGCAGTACTTC.

The sample holds a few counts of this clonotype. This chain uses TRBV10-3 with TRBJ2-1; either TRBD1 or TRBD2 may fit D (5 bases each). The germline gives CDR1 ENHRY, CDR2 SYGVKD. V lost 3 bases to trimming and J lost 7 bases, with 16 bases between them. The CDR3 spans 15 residues. Written as DNA, the CDR3 is TGTGCCATCAGTGACTCCAAGGGTGGGGGAAATGAGCAGTTCTTC. The encoded protein is CAISDSKGGGNEQFF.

With respect to this clonotype: A much larger clonotype is one base distant, so this may be a read error. The chain couples TRBV10-3 to TRBJ1-2; TRBD1 matches at 8 bases. The germline CDR1 and CDR2 sequences are ENHRY and SYGVKD. CDR3 size: 12 residues. CDR3 sequence (DNA): TGTCCCATAACGGACAGGGAGAGCGGCTACACCTTC. Translated: CPITDRESGYTF.

V and J are TRBV6-1 and TRBJ1-5; possible D gene TRBD1, 5 bases. V lost 5 bases to trimming and J lost 6 bases, with 17 bases between them. This CDR3 is built from 15 residues. Germline V gene lookup returns CDR1 MNHNS and CDR2 SASEGT. The CDR3 nucleotides are TGTGCCAGCAGTATCCAAGAGGGGCGAGCTCAGCCCCAGCATTTT. This gives the protein CASSIQEGRAQPQHF.

This clonotype showed up just once. The J gene is TRBJ1-5, the V gene TRBV7-9, with D tentatively TRBD1 (6 bases). The CDR3 extends over 13 amino acids. Germline assignment: CDR1 SEHNR and CDR2 FQNEAQ (reference sequence). Trimming removed 5 bases at V and 9 bases at J, with 14 bases between. CDR3 protein: CASSVEGDRPQHF. The CDR3 DNA is TGTGCCAGCAGCGTGGAGGGGGATAGGCCCCAGCATTTT. Using reference TRBV7-9 and TRBJ1-5 for the parts outside the CDR3, the full variable domain is DTGVSQNPRHKITKRGQNVTFRCDPISEHNRLYWYRQTLGQGPEFLTYFQNEAQLEKSRLLSDRFSAERPKGSFSTLEIQRTEQGDSAMYLCASSVEGDRPQHFGDGTRLSIL.